The 24 T cell receptor beta chains in this list originate from one sample, sequenced in a study of OX40 agonist ivuxolimab in advanced cancers. Assay: immunoSEQ multiplex PCR; the TCRdb copy retains only in-frame clones and omits some. Here the sample spans 70,000 to 90,000 clones, 84% being singletons. The specimen was CD4+ or CD8+ T cells sorted from blood, collected in a trial of the OX40 agonist ivuxolimab. Receptor source: an adult with an advanced solid tumor such as melanoma, head and neck, liver or kidney cancer.

The genes are TRBV7-3 and TRBJ2-1; D is possibly TRBD1 (5 bases). The CDR3 loop spans 16 amino acids. Per the germline V gene, CDR1 is SGHTA and CDR2 is FQGTGA. The ends were cut back, 5 bases at V and 8 bases at J, with 22 bases in the middle. The CDR3 spells CASSAHQGSPNYEQFF. DNA for the CDR3: TGTGCCAGCAGCGCCCATCAGGGATCGCCTAACTATGAGCAGTTCTTC. Looking up the rest from reference TRBV7-3 and TRBJ2-1 gives the full variable domain: GAGVSQTPSNKVTEKGKYVELRCDPISGHTALYWYRQSLGQGPEFLIYFQGTGAADDSGLPNDRFFAVRPEGSVSTLKIQRTERGDSAVYLCASSAHQGSPNYEQFFGPGTRLTVL.

This clone has a handful of counts. The rearrangement uses TRBV5-1 and TRBJ2-5; D uncertain. This CDR3 has 15 amino acids. V lost 4 bases and J lost 4, with 17 bases in between. CDR1 SGHRS and CDR2 YFSETQ come from the germline V gene. CDR3 coding DNA: TGCGCCAGCAGCCCTACGGACGGTCCAACAGAGACCCAGTACTTC. This gives the protein CASSPTDGPTETQYF.

This clone was picked up a small number of times. This chain joins TRBV7-3 and TRBJ1-6; maybe TRBD1 (6 bases). The V gene's germline CDR1 is SGHTA and CDR2 FQGTGA. This CDR3 spans 14 amino acids. The ends were cut back, 1 base at V and 7 bases at J, with 8 bases in the middle. CDR3 region: CASSLRTDNSPLHF. CDR3 nucleotide sequence: TGTGCCAGCAGCTTAAGGACAGACAATTCACCCCTCCACTTT.

The chain is built from TRBV5-4 and TRBJ1-2, with TRBD1 identical over 9 bases. Germline CDR1 is SGHNT and CDR2 is YYREEE (reference sequence). This CDR3 region has 14 residues. V was pared by 3 bases and J by 3 bases, with 3 bases of the junction left unmatched. In nucleotides, the CDR3 is TGTGCCAGCAGCTCGCGGACAGGGGACTATGGCTACACCTTC. Translated: CASSSRTGDYGYTF. Combining the CDR3 with reference TRBV5-4 and TRBJ1-2 gives the whole variable domain ETGVTQSPTHLIKTRGQQVTLRCSSQSGHNTVSWYQQALGQGPQFIFQYYREEENGRGNFPPRFSGLQFPNYSSELNVNALELDDSALYLCASSSRTGDYGYTFGSGTRLTVV.

This clone came up a few times. The V gene is TRBV10-3, the J gene TRBJ1-6; D uncertain. This CDR3 comprises 13 residues. The V gene lost 11 bases and the J gene lost 7 bases, with 15 bases spanning the gap. CDR1 is ENHRY and CDR2 is SYGVKD in the germline V gene. The CDR3 here is CAHRSQANSPLHF. The CDR3 DNA is TGTGCCCACCGGTCGCAGGCGAATTCACCCCTCCACTTT.

Concerning this clone: Different DNA sequences within this sample yield the same CDR3. The chain has TRBV6-5 and TRBJ2-7, with no clear D. The CDR3 runs to 13 residues. V gave up 2 bases and J gave up 0 bases, with 5 bases separating them. Germline CDR1 and CDR2: MNHEY and SVGAGI. Written as DNA, the CDR3 is TGTGCCAGCAGTTACACGAGCTCCTACGAGCAGTACTTC. Translating it yields CASSYTSSYEQYF.

The V and J genes are TRBV27 and TRBJ2-1; 7 bases align to TRBD1. Germline CDR1 reads MNHEY; CDR2 reads SMNVEV (reference sequence). This CDR3 comprises 17 residues. V was clipped by 5 bases and J by 6 bases; unmatched bases: 16. CDR3 nucleotides: TGTGCCAGCAGTCGACTCAAGGGGGCCTTGGGGGTCAATGAGCAGTTCTTC. Translating it yields CASSRLKGALGVNEQFF.

This clone has a handful of counts. The V call is TRBV7-9, the J call TRBJ1-6; D is unresolved. CDR3 length: 13 residues. The germline V gene encodes CDR1 SEHNR and CDR2 FQNEAQ (reference sequence). V was pared by 4 bases and J by 10 bases, with 11 bases between. CDR3 sequence (DNA): TGTGCCAGCAGCTCCAACCCCACCTCACCCCTCCACTTT. This translates into CASSSNPTSPLHF.

A few counts support this clone. The chain has TRBV7-8 and TRBJ2-7; 10 bases line up with TRBD2. The germline V gene has CDR1 SGHVS and CDR2 FQNEAQ. Trimming took 3 bases from V and 4 from J; bases not matched to a gene: 6. The CDR3 sequence is 15 residues long. The CDR3 protein is CASSFIAGGVYEQYF. CDR3 coding DNA: TGTGCCAGCAGCTTCATAGCGGGAGGCGTATACGAGCAGTACTTC.

The chain carries TRBV5-4 and TRBJ2-7; 7 nucleotides match TRBD1. CDR1 SGHNT and CDR2 YYREEE come from the germline V gene (reference sequence). Trimming took 3 bases from V and 5 from J; bases not matched to a gene: 8. The CDR3 is 14 residues long. In nucleotides, the CDR3 is TGTGCCAGCAGCTCTAGACAGGGCAAGGACGAGCAGTACTTC. This sequence encodes CASSSRQGKDEQYF. The whole variable domain, filled in from reference TRBV5-4 and TRBJ2-7, reads ETGVTQSPTHLIKTRGQQVTLRCSSQSGHNTVSWYQQALGQGPQFIFQYYREEENGRGNFPPRFSGLQFPNYSSELNVNALELDDSALYLCASSSRQGKDEQYFGPGTRLTVT.

The chain carries TRBV15 and TRBJ1-3, with 8 bases identical to TRBD2. The J call may not be correct, given that the DNA end is closer to TRBJ2-2. Germline V CDR1 and CDR2: LNHNV, YYDKDF (reference sequence). The CDR3 covers 15 residues. This chain's CDR3 is CATSRRTSIAGELFF. As DNA, the CDR3 is TGTGCCACCAGCAGAAGGACTAGCATCGCCGGGGAGCTGTTTTTT.

The rearrangement uses TRBV28 and TRBJ1-6; unclear D gene. The CDR3 is 15 residues long. Trimming removed 2 bases at V and 7 bases at J, with 12 bases between. In germline, CDR1 is MDHEN, CDR2 SYDVKM. The CDR3 region is CASSLNRAGNSPLHF. CDR3 nucleotides: TGTGCCAGCAGTTTAAACAGAGCGGGGAATTCACCCCTCCACTTT.

This chain connects TRBV5-1 to TRBJ2-1; TRBD2 aligns across 13 bases. This CDR3 is built from 15 residues. Germline V CDR1 and CDR2: SGHRS, YFSETQ. V shed 7 bases and J 10 bases; nucleotides not matched to a gene: 11. The chain's CDR3 is CASCSGTSGIREQFF. CDR3 nucleotide sequence: TGCGCCAGCTGTTCCGGGACTAGCGGGATTAGGGAGCAGTTCTTC.

This chain links TRBV5-1 with TRBJ2-2; TRBD2 matches 7 bases. Trimming at V came to 5 bases and at J to 4 bases, leaving 8 bases not matched to a gene. This CDR3 spans 15 amino acids. Germline V gives CDR1 SGHRS, CDR2 YFSETQ. CDR3 in amino acids: CASRTGTGGTGELFF. The CDR3 nucleotides read TGCGCCAGCAGGACCGGGACGGGGGGCACCGGGGAGCTGTTTTTT.

This clone appeared a single time. The rearrangement joins TRBV21-1 to TRBJ2-5; TRBD2 is taken as the D call from the table, unchecked against the DNA. The DNA end is more similar to TRBJ2-7, so the J call may be wrong. TRBV21-1 is a listed pseudogene. The CDR3 is made up of 10 amino acids. The CDR3, as DNA: TGTGCCAGCATCCCCGCCGAGCAGTACTTC. Its translation is CASIPAEQYF.

The CDR3 sequence: CASSVGFSGGAHEQYF. The CDR3 bases are TGTGCCAGCAGCGTAGGGTTTAGCGGGGGGGCCCACGAGCAGTACTTC. This chain links TRBV9 with TRBJ2-7; 11 bases align to TRBD2. With 0 bases clipped from V and 5 bases from J, the junction kept 7 bases outside the gene matches. The germline V gene has CDR1 SGDLS and CDR2 YYNGEE. This CDR3 is built from 16 residues.

This chain joins TRBV7-9 and TRBJ1-2, with D hard to call. This CDR3 is built from 12 residues. CDR1 is SEHNR and CDR2 is FQNEAQ in the germline V gene (reference sequence). The germline V and J ends were trimmed by 10 bases and 1 base, with 10 bases remaining between them. CDR3 sequence: CAIGRINYGYTF. CDR3 nucleotides: TGTGCCATTGGACGGATTAACTATGGCTACACCTTC.

The chain links TRBV6-5 to TRBJ2-1, with TRBD2 matching 13 bases. J gave up 4 bases and V 7 bases, and 4 bases lay outside the gene matches. The length of the CDR3 is 15 residues. Germline assignment: CDR1 MNHEY and CDR2 SVGAGI. CDR3 region: CASTGTSGDYNEQFF. The DNA of the CDR3 is TGTGCCAGCACCGGGACTAGCGGGGATTACAATGAGCAGTTCTTC.

The chain has TRBV6-1 and TRBJ1-4; D is perhaps TRBD1 (5 bases). The ends were cut back, 5 bases at V and 10 bases at J, with 8 bases in the middle. The germline CDR1 and CDR2 sequences are MNHNS and SASEGT. There are 11 residues in the CDR3. CDR3 sequence reads: CASSPGLKLFF. CDR3 sequence (DNA): TGTGCCAGCAGTCCGGGGCTAAAACTGTTTTTT.

The rearrangement links TRBV19 to TRBJ2-1; D not certain. This CDR3 spans 14 amino acids. Looked up from germline, CDR1 is LNHDA and CDR2 is SQIVND (reference sequence). Deletions cut 5 bases from V and 4 bases from J, with 12 bases between. The CDR3 loop is CASSGSGQYNEQFF. The CDR3 region has the DNA TGTGCCAGTAGTGGCTCTGGGCAGTACAATGAGCAGTTCTTC.

The chain couples TRBV7-3 to TRBJ1-3; unclear D gene. In germline, CDR1 is SGHTA, CDR2 FQGTGA. Trimming removed 4 bases from V and 2 bases from J, with 6 bases in between. The CDR3 length is 13 residues. CDR3: CASSSLAGNTIYF. CDR3 in DNA: TGTGCCAGCAGCTCTTTAGCTGGAAACACCATATATTTT.

This sequence joins TRBV5-5 and TRBJ2-1, with D possibly matching TRBD2 (5 bases). Germline V gene sequence: CDR1 SGHKS, CDR2 YYEKEE (reference sequence). V lost 2 bases and J lost 8, with 14 bases in between. This CDR3 region has 14 residues. This CDR3 reads CASSFEGYVDEQFF. The CDR3 coding sequence is TGTGCCAGCAGCTTTGAGGGATACGTGGATGAGCAGTTCTTC.

The V gene is TRBV2, the J gene TRBJ1-5; no firm D call. In germline, CDR1 is SNHLY, CDR2 FYNNEI. Trimming removed 3 bases at V and 7 bases at J, with 13 bases between. The CDR3 is 14 amino acids. CDR3 sequence: CASSDLRVGQPQHF. As DNA, the CDR3 is TGTGCCAGCAGTGATTTAAGGGTCGGCCAGCCCCAGCATTTT.

The rearrangement joins TRBV27 to TRBJ2-2; 14 bases agree with TRBD2. The germline V gene encodes CDR1 MNHEY and CDR2 SMNVEV (reference sequence). The length of the CDR3 is 20 residues. With 1 base clipped from V and 8 bases from J, the junction kept 15 bases outside the gene matches. The CDR3 region is CASSLFGVPRLAGGPGELFF. The CDR3 bases are TGTGCCAGCAGTTTATTCGGGGTGCCCCGACTAGCGGGGGGGCCAGGGGAGCTGTTTTTT.